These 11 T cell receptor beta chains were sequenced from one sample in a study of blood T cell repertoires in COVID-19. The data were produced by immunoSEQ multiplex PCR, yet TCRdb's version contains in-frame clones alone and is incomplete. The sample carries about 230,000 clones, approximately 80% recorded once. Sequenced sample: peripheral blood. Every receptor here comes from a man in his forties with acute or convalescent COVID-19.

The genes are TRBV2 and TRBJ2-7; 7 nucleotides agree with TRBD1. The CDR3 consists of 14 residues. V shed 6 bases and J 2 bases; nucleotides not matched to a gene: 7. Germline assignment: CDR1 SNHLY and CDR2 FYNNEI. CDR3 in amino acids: CASRPGQGAYEQYF. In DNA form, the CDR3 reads TGTGCCAGCAGACCCGGGCAGGGGGCCTACGAGCAGTACTTC. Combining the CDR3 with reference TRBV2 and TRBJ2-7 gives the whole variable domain EPEVTQTPSHQVTQMGQEVILRCVPISNHLYFYWYRQILGQKVEFLVSFYNNEISEKSEIFDDQFSVERPDGSNFTLKIRSTKLEDSAMYFCASRPGQGAYEQYFGPGTRLTVT.

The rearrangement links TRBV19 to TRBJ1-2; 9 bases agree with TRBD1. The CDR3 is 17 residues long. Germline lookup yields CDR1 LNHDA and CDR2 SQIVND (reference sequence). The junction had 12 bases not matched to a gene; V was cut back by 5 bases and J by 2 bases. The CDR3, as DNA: TGTGCCAGTAGTTCGAGGACAGGGGTAGGAACCAACTATGGCTACACCTTC. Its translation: CASSSRTGVGTNYGYTF.

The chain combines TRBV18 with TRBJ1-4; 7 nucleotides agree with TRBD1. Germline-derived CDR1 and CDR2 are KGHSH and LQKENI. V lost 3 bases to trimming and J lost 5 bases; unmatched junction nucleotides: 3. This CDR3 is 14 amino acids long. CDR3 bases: TGTGCCAGCTCACCGGACAGGACGAATGAAAAACTGTTTTTT. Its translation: CASSPDRTNEKLFF.

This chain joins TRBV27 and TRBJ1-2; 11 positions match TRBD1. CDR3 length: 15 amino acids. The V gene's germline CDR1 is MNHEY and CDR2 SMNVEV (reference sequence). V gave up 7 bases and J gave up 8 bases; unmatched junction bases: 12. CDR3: CASTRMGTGGEGYTF. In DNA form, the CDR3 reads TGTGCCAGCACCCGGATGGGGACAGGGGGTGAGGGCTACACCTTC.

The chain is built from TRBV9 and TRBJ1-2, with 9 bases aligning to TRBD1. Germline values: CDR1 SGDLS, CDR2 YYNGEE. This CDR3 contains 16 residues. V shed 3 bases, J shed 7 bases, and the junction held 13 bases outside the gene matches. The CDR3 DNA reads TGTGCCAGCAGCGATTTATCTTTACAGGGGGCAGGTGGCTACACCTTC. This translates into CASSDLSLQGAGGYTF.

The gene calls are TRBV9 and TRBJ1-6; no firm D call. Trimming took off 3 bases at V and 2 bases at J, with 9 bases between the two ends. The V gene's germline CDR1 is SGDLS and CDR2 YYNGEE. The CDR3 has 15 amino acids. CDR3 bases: TGTGCCAGCAGCGCCCGGGAGGCCTATAATTCACCCCTCCACTTT. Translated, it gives CASSAREAYNSPLHF.

The CDR3 sequence is CASSSTGRLNEKLFF. The CDR3 coding sequence is TGTGCCAGCAGCTCAACCGGGAGGCTAAATGAAAAACTGTTTTTT. The chain combines TRBV7-2 with TRBJ1-4; D is unclear. V shed 4 bases and J shed 5 bases, with 14 bases lying between them. The CDR3 sequence is 15 residues long. CDR1 and CDR2 (germline): SGHTA, FQGNSA.

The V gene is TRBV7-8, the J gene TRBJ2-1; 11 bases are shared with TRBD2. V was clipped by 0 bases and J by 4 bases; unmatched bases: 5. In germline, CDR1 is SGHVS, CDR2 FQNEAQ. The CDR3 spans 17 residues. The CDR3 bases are TGTGCCAGCAGCTTAGCCCTAGCGGGAGGCCGGTACAATGAGCAGTTCTTC. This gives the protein CASSLALAGGRYNEQFF.

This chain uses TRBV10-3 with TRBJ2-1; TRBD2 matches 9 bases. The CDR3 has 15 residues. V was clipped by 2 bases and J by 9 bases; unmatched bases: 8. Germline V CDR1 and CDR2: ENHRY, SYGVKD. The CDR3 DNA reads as TGTGCCATCAGTGAGGGGACCAGGACTAGCGTTGAGCAGTTCTTC. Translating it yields CAISEGTRTSVEQFF.

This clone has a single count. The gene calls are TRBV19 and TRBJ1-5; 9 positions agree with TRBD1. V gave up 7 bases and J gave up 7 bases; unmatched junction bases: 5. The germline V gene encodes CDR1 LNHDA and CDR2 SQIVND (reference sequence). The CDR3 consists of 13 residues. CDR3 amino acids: CASMIQGAQPQHF. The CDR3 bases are TGTGCCAGTATGATACAGGGGGCACAGCCCCAGCATTTT.

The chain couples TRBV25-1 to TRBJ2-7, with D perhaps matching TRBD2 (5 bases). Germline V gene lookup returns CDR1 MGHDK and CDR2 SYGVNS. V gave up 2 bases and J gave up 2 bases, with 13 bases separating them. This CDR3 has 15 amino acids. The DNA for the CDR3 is TGTGCCAGCAGTGAAGAGGGCGGCAGGACCTACGAGCAGTACTTC. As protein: CASSEEGGRTYEQYF.